The 4 T cell receptor beta chains listed next were all sequenced from one sample in a study of neoadjuvant anti-PD-1 for oral cavity cancer. Using immunoSEQ multiplex PCR, the repertoire was profiled, and TCRdb retains in-frame clones only, with some absent. The sample includes fewer than 40,000 clones, about 87% of them seen just once. The sequenced sample was PBMCs, obtained before nivolumab (anti-PD-1) treatment. These receptors originate from a person between 35 and 79 years old with oral cavity squamous cell carcinoma.

The chain joins TRBV5-8 to TRBJ1-5; 8 bases fit TRBD1. The CDR3 extends over 19 amino acids. The V gene end was trimmed by 4 bases and the J gene end by 0 bases; junction bases not matched to a gene: 15. CDR1 and CDR2 from the germline V gene are SGHTS and YDEGEE. The CDR3 loop is CASSMTQGALLYSNQPQHF. The CDR3 DNA is TGTGCCAGCAGCATGACGCAGGGGGCCCTTCTTTATAGCAATCAGCCCCAGCATTTT. Together with reference TRBV5-8 and TRBJ1-5, the CDR3 gives the full variable domain: EAGVTQSPTHLIKTRGQQATLRCSPISGHTSVYWYQQALGLGLQFLLWYDEGEERNRGNFPPRFSGRQFPNYSSELNVNALELEDSALYLCASSMTQGALLYSNQPQHFGDGTRLSIL.

The chain links TRBV5-6 to TRBJ2-3, with unresolved D. Deletions cut 1 base from V and 6 bases from J, with 6 bases between. In germline, CDR1 is SGHDT, CDR2 YYEEEE. The CDR3 covers 12 residues. The CDR3 bases are TGTGCCAGCAGCTTGATTTCGGATACGCAGTATTTT. Amino acids: CASSLISDTQYF.

The rearrangement joins TRBV27 to TRBJ2-6; D call uncertain. The CDR3 covers 14 residues. Per the germline V gene, CDR1 is MNHEY and CDR2 is SMNVEV (reference sequence). The germline V and J ends were trimmed by 5 bases and 0 bases, with 5 bases remaining between them. CDR3 sequence reads: CASSPRSGANVLTF. As DNA, the CDR3 is TGTGCCAGCAGTCCACGCTCTGGGGCCAACGTCCTGACTTTC.

The V gene is TRBV29-1, the J gene TRBJ2-1; D is unclear. The germline V and J ends were trimmed by 4 bases and 9 bases, with 22 bases remaining between them. In germline, CDR1 is SQVTM, CDR2 ANQGSEA. This CDR3 is built from 15 residues. Here the CDR3 reads CSVGGLREDLGEQFF. The CDR3 nucleotides read TGCAGCGTTGGGGGATTAAGAGAGGACCTGGGTGAGCAGTTCTTC.